The clone carrying this T cell receptor beta chain turned up a few times. The trim removed 3 bases at V and 3 bases at J, leaving 7 bases unmatched. Germline assignment: CDR1 LGHDT and CDR2 YNNKEL (reference sequence). This CDR3 comprises 16 residues. The sample is drawn from a study of T-cell reconstitution after alpha-beta-depleted transplantation in children. During its preparation, the TCRbeta library received unique molecular identifiers. TCRdb re-derived calls from the PCR reads in MiXCR, one entry per CDR3 protein. Of about 340,000 distinct CDR3 sequences listed, less than 15% are singletons. The sequenced sample was PBMCs, obtained from the stem cell graft. The clonotype comes from a human donor who donated a stem cell graft to a child with Fanconi anemia. The chain uses TRBV3-1 and TRBJ2-5; 10 nucleotides align to TRBD2. This CDR3 reads CASSQYSGGREETQYF. The CDR3 DNA reads as TGTGCCAGCAGCCAGTATAGCGGGGGGCGGGAAGAGACCCAGTACTTC.